The source of this T cell receptor (beta chain) is a study of blood T cell repertoires in COVID-19. On the study more broadly: Italy, Spain and the United States were the sources of the convalescent and acute COVID-19 samples. Sources were T cells, B-cell-depleted T cells, or PBMCs; the material itself was cDNA or gDNA.

There are 16 residues in the CDR3. Germline V gives CDR1 KGHSH, CDR2 LQKENI. V shed 5 bases, J shed 0 bases, and the junction held 9 bases outside the gene matches. Study processing details: Quantification of nucleated cells was approximated via reference gene primer amplification. Sequencing used immunoSEQ multiplex PCR; TCRdb keeps in-frame clones, though not all of them. Clonal size and the V and J genes are those of that table, whereas D and trimming came from the DNA. The table lists 85,000 to 130,000 clones, 80% to 90% of them singletons. The rearrangement links TRBV18 to TRBJ1-1; TRBD1 aligns across 7 bases. The clonotype comes from a man in his fifties with acute or convalescent COVID-19. The sequenced sample consisted of peripheral blood. CDR3 nucleotide sequence: TGTGCCAGCTCAGCCGGAGGGGGCGGTGTGAACACTGAAGCTTTCTTT. The encoded protein is CASSAGGGGVNTEAFF.